The rows below give T cell receptor beta chains drawn from one sample of a study of human T cells and chemical hapten exposure. A single record per CDR3 protein comes from TCRdb applying MiXCR to the RACE reads. The data hold tens of thousands of distinct CDR3 sequences, with nearly 10% observed a single time. Material: whole blood, obtained in connection with sensitization to the hapten diphenylcyclopropenone (DPC). These receptors all stem from a woman aged 40 to 50 with alopecia areata. Some clones in this sample may be carry-over from other donors' samples. The CDR3 runs from the conserved cysteine through the conserved F or W. D genes are given only for firm matches. Only some rows state a clone size, as once, few, many or a class for expanded clones.

v_gene: TRBV20-1
abundance: many
j_gene: TRBJ2-2
d_gene: .
CDR3nt: TGCAGTGCTAGCACAGGGACCGGGGAGCTGTTTTTT
CDR3aa: CSASTGTGELFF

v_gene: TRBV7-8
abundance: .
j_gene: TRBJ2-7
d_gene: .
CDR3nt: TGTGCCAGCAGCTTAGCGGTCGTGTACGGGAGCCTCTCCTACGAGCAGTACTTC
CDR3aa: CASSLAVVYGSLSYEQYF

v_gene: TRBV20-1
abundance: few
j_gene: TRBJ2-1
d_gene: TRBD2
CDR3nt: TGCAGTGCTAGAGCCGCTAGCGGGGGCCGGGATGAGCAGTTCTTC
CDR3aa: CSARAASGGRDEQFF

v_gene: TRBV12-3/TRBV12-4
abundance: .
j_gene: TRBJ2-7
d_gene: .
CDR3nt: TGTGCCAGCAGTTGGGGTAGCGAGCAGTACTTC
CDR3aa: CASSWGSEQYF

v_gene: TRBV29-1
abundance: many
j_gene: TRBJ1-1
d_gene: .
CDR3nt: TGCAGCGTACAAGTGAACACTGAAGCTTTCTTT
CDR3aa: CSVQVNTEAFF

v_gene: TRBV9
abundance: few
j_gene: TRBJ2-1
d_gene: TRBD2
CDR3nt: TGTGCCAGCAGCGTAGATCGGGGGGGCTTAAAAAATGAGCAGTTCTTC
CDR3aa: CASSVDRGGLKNEQFF

v_gene: TRBV20-1
abundance: many
j_gene: TRBJ1-1
d_gene: .
CDR3nt: TGCAGTGCTCACCGGGTTTTCGCTGAAGCTTTCTTT
CDR3aa: CSAHRVFAEAFF

v_gene: TRBV6-6
abundance: few
j_gene: TRBJ1-1
d_gene: .
CDR3nt: TGTGCCAGCAGAACTACAGGGATGAACACTGAAGCTTTCTTT
CDR3aa: CASRTTGMNTEAFF

v_gene: TRBV7-9
abundance: .
j_gene: TRBJ1-4
d_gene: .
CDR3nt: TGTGCCAGCAGCCCCGACAGTACGGCTAATGAAAAACTGTTTTTT
CDR3aa: CASSPDSTANEKLFF

v_gene: TRBV28
abundance: .
j_gene: TRBJ1-4
d_gene: .
CDR3nt: TGTGCCAGCAGGGGCAGGGTGAATGAAAAACTGTTTTTT
CDR3aa: CASRGRVNEKLFF

v_gene: TRBV7-8
abundance: .
j_gene: TRBJ2-7
d_gene: TRBD2
CDR3nt: TGTGCCAGCAGCTTAGGGACTAGCGGGGCGATCAGCTCCTACGAGCAGTACTTC
CDR3aa: CASSLGTSGAISSYEQYF

v_gene: TRBV28
abundance: .
j_gene: TRBJ1-3
d_gene: .
CDR3nt: TGTGCCAGCAGCGAAGGGGCCCGAGACACCATATATTTT
CDR3aa: CASSEGARDTIYF

v_gene: TRBV20-1
abundance: .
j_gene: TRBJ1-6
d_gene: .
CDR3nt: TGCAGTGCTAGAGGTCCAGCCAATTCACCCCTCCACTTT
CDR3aa: CSARGPANSPLHF

v_gene: TRBV19
abundance: few
j_gene: TRBJ2-3
d_gene: .
CDR3nt: TGTGCCAGTAGTACCCTCGGTCGGGGCACAGATACGCAGTATTTT
CDR3aa: CASSTLGRGTDTQYF

v_gene: TRBV7-9
abundance: many
j_gene: TRBJ1-5
d_gene: .
CDR3nt: TGTGCCAGCAGCCTACACTCCGCAAATCAGCCCCAGCATTTT
CDR3aa: CASSLHSANQPQHF

v_gene: TRBV15
abundance: many
j_gene: TRBJ1-1
d_gene: .
CDR3nt: TGTGCCACCAGCAGAGATTCGGGGCGAGCTTTCTTT
CDR3aa: CATSRDSGRAFF

v_gene: TRBV12-3/TRBV12-4
abundance: .
j_gene: TRBJ2-7
d_gene: .
CDR3nt: TGTGCCAGCACCGAAGGGGGGCTAAGGAACTACGAGCAGTACTTC
CDR3aa: CASTEGGLRNYEQYF

v_gene: TRBV12-3/TRBV12-4
abundance: many
j_gene: TRBJ1-4
d_gene: TRBD1
CDR3nt: TGTGCCAGCGCCCGACAGGGATCTAGTGAAAAACTGTTTTTT
CDR3aa: CASARQGSSEKLFF

v_gene: TRBV5-1
abundance: .
j_gene: TRBJ2-1
d_gene: .
CDR3nt: TGCGCCAGCAGCCTGCCGGCGACTGTCAATGAGCAGTTCTTC
CDR3aa: CASSLPATVNEQFF

v_gene: TRBV5-4
abundance: many
j_gene: TRBJ2-3
d_gene: .
CDR3nt: TGTGCCATCCCCACGGCTCGGGGGCGCGGGACAGATACGCAGTATTTT
CDR3aa: CAIPTARGRGTDTQYF

v_gene: TRBV6-5
abundance: many
j_gene: TRBJ2-5
d_gene: .
CDR3nt: TGTGCCAGCAGTTTTCACGAGACCCAGTACTTC
CDR3aa: CASSFHETQYF

v_gene: TRBV18
abundance: few
j_gene: TRBJ2-3
d_gene: TRBD2
CDR3nt: TGTGCCAGCTCACCCAGGACTAGCGGGGCTGGTTTAGATACGCAGTATTTT
CDR3aa: CASSPRTSGAGLDTQYF

v_gene: TRBV6-2/TRBV6-3
abundance: many
j_gene: TRBJ2-7
d_gene: .
CDR3nt: TGTGCCAGCAGTTACATATCAGAACCTACCTACGAGCAGTACTTC
CDR3aa: CASSYISEPTYEQYF

v_gene: TRBV10-3
abundance: .
j_gene: TRBJ2-7
d_gene: .
CDR3nt: TGTGCCATCAGTGAGTACCCAGTCTACGAGCAGTACTTC
CDR3aa: CAISEYPVYEQYF

v_gene: TRBV7-3
abundance: .
j_gene: TRBJ1-2
d_gene: .
CDR3nt: TGTGCCAGCAGCTTTTCCCCAGGAGAGGGCTACACCTTC
CDR3aa: CASSFSPGEGYTF